This is a list of T cell receptor beta chains from one sample in a study of blood T cell repertoires in COVID-19. Measured with immunoSEQ multiplex PCR; TCRdb has only the in-frame clones, and not every one. The sample includes approximately 220,000 clones, roughly nine tenths seen only once; the top ten take approximately 3.4%. The material sequenced was PBMCs or T cells enriched from blood (not recorded which). The receptors shown here come from a woman under 30 in a cohort exposed to, infected with or recovered from COVID-19 (not recorded which). Each CDR3 is given with its conserved first and last residue. A D gene is named only where the DNA matches it firmly. The size of a clone is reported for some rows only, either as once, few or many, or as a class for expanded clones.

d_call	clone_size	v_call	cdr3_length	j_call	cdr3_nt	cdr3_aa
-	-	TRBV28	17	TRBJ2-2	TGTGCCAGCAGACATCGAACAGGGAGGGCGAACACCGGGGAGCTGTTTTTT	CASRHRTGRANTGELFF
TRBD2	-	TRBV24-1	17	TRBJ2-3	TGTGCCACCAGTGCCCCTCCGGGGGGGGCCGGAGGAGATACGCAGTATTTT	CATSAPPGGAGGDTQYF
-	-	TRBV10-3	14	TRBJ1-1	TGTGCCATCACGGCAACAGGGCGGGACACTGAAGCTTTCTTT	CAITATGRDTEAFF
TRBD2	-	TRBV28	16	TRBJ2-3	TGTGCCAGCAGTTCCGGACTAGCAGGCGGCACAGATACGCAGTATTTT	CASSSGLAGGTDTQYF
TRBD1	once	TRBV19	14	TRBJ1-5	TGTGCCAGTAGTCCGGACAGGCGGGATCAGCCCCAGCATTTT	CASSPDRRDQPQHF
-	-	TRBV30	14	TRBJ1-5	TGTGCCTGGAGCCTCGGGGCAGGGGTTCAGCCCCAGCATTTT	CAWSLGAGVQPQHF
TRBD1	-	TRBV19	20	TRBJ1-2	TGTGCCAGTAGTATAGAGGGGGGCAGGGGGCGAAGGGACGTGAACTATGGCTACACCTTC	CASSIEGGRGRRDVNYGYTF
TRBD1	-	TRBV27	16	TRBJ1-2	TGTGCCAGCAGTCCGCAAGACAGGGGAGGTCTCTATGGCTACACCTTC	CASSPQDRGGLYGYTF
-	-	TRBV2	10	TRBJ2-3	TGTGCCAGCAGTTCCGGTACGCAGTATTTT	CASSSGTQYF
TRBD1	-	TRBV5-6	16	TRBJ2-2	TGTGCCAGCAGCCATGGGGACAGGACGAACACCGGGGAGCTGTTTTTT	CASSHGDRTNTGELFF
-	-	TRBV2	12	TRBJ1-5	TGTGCCAGCAGTTCTATTAATCAGCCCCAGCATTTT	CASSSINQPQHF
-	once	TRBV21-1	20	TRBJ1-5	TGTGCCAGCAGCCTAGGATCCCCGGGACAGCCCCTTTATAGCAATCAGCCCCAGCATTTT	CASSLGSPGQPLYSNQPQHF
TRBD1	-	TRBV24-1	13	TRBJ1-2	TGTGCCACCAGTGATCCAGGGGGCTATGGCTACACCTTC	CATSDPGGYGYTF
-	-	TRBV7-2	15	TRBJ1-6	TGTGCCAGCAGCTTATATGAGGGGGTAGAGTCACCCCTCCACTTT	CASSLYEGVESPLHF
-	once	TRBV12-3/TRBV12-4	11	TRBJ2-7	TGTGCCAGCAGTTCCTTCTACGAGCAGTACTTC	CASSSFYEQYF
TRBD1	-	TRBV5-1	13	TRBJ1-2	TGCGCCAGCAGCGCAAATCAGGGGGGCGGCTACACCTTC	CASSANQGGGYTF
TRBD1	-	TRBV25-1	16	TRBJ1-3	TGTGCCAGCAGTGAGCCGGACAGGGACGATGGAAACACCATATATTTT	CASSEPDRDDGNTIYF
-	-	TRBV2	16	TRBJ1-3	TGTGCCAGCAGTGGGTATGGGCAGGGCGCCGGAAACACCATATATTTT	CASSGYGQGAGNTIYF
TRBD1	-	TRBV7-9	14	TRBJ1-1	TGTGCCAGCGTCCGGGACAGGGAGACCACTGAAGCTTTCTTT	CASVRDRETTEAFF
-	-	TRBV6-1	18	TRBJ1-4	TGTGCCAGCAGTGAGGAGGCCCCCTCATTATCAACTAATGAAAAACTGTTTTTT	CASSEEAPSLSTNEKLFF
TRBD1	-	TRBV7-8	13	TRBJ1-1	TGTGCCAGCAGCTTCCGACAGGGAACTGAAGCTTTCTTT	CASSFRQGTEAFF
-	-	TRBV5-6	13	TRBJ1-2	TGTGCCAGCAGCCAGAGTGGGGCCTATGGCTACACCTTC	CASSQSGAYGYTF
TRBD2	-	TRBV30	16	TRBJ2-1	TGTGCCTGCACCTCTTATCTAGCGGGAGCGGACAATGAGCAGTTCTTC	CACTSYLAGADNEQFF
-	-	TRBV19	14	TRBJ2-7	TGTGCCAGTAGTATAGAAGGACAAGCCTACGAGCAGTACTTC	CASSIEGQAYEQYF
-	-	TRBV9	12	TRBJ2-2	TGTGCCAGCAGCGTATTAGCCGGGGAGCTGTTTTTT	CASSVLAGELFF
-	-	TRBV19	16	TRBJ1-3	TGTGCCAGTAGTATCGCCCGACTGTCATCTGGAAACACCATATATTTT	CASSIARLSSGNTIYF
TRBD1	few	TRBV2	14	TRBJ2-2	TGTGCCACGCGTTCGGGACAGCTGGCCGGGGAGCTGTTTTTT	CATRSGQLAGELFF
TRBD1	once	TRBV28	16	TRBJ1-4	TGTGCCAGCAGGTCCTTCAGCGGGACAGGGAACGAAAAACTGTTTTTT	CASRSFSGTGNEKLFF
TRBD1	-	TRBV10-3	15	TRBJ1-2	TGTGCCATCAGCCAAAGGGGACAGGGTACCTATGGCTACACCTTC	CAISQRGQGTYGYTF
-	-	TRBV5-1	14	TRBJ1-4	TGCGCCAGTACAACAGGTCCTCCTAATGAAAAACTGTTTTTT	CASTTGPPNEKLFF
TRBD1	-	TRBV2	14	TRBJ1-5	TGTGCCAGTTTCGGGACAGGGGGTTTTCAGCCCCAGCATTTT	CASFGTGGFQPQHF
-	-	TRBV5-4	13	TRBJ2-5	TGTGCCAGCAGCTATCCAGATCAAGAGACCCAGTACTTC	CASSYPDQETQYF
-	once	TRBV12-3/TRBV12-4	13	TRBJ1-1	TGTGCCAGCATTTCACAGGGGAACACTGAAGCTTTCTTT	CASISQGNTEAFF
TRBD1	-	TRBV7-9	15	TRBJ2-1	TGTGCCAGCAGCGAACGGACAGGGGGTGTCAATGAGCAGTTCTTC	CASSERTGGVNEQFF
TRBD1	-	TRBV6-5	13	TRBJ1-1	TGTGCCAGCAGTTACCAGGACAGGGTGGTTGCTTTCTTT	CASSYQDRVVAFF
-	many	TRBV5-1	17	TRBJ2-1	TGCGCCAGCAGCTCACCGGAGAGCGGAGGGGATTCGAATGAGCAGTTCTTC	CASSSPESGGDSNEQFF
-	-	TRBV29-1	17	TRBJ1-1	TGCAGCGTTGATAAGGGCCAGGGAGTTGCAGGGGACACTGAAGCTTTCTTT	CSVDKGQGVAGDTEAFF
-	once	TRBV7-9	14	TRBJ2-2	TGTGCCAGCAGCCCAAGTTCAGGGACCGGGGAGCTGTTTTTT	CASSPSSGTGELFF
-	once	TRBV13	12	TRBJ2-1	TGTGCCAGCAGCTTAGAGGGGGGGTCGCAGTTCTTC	CASSLEGGSQFF
TRBD1	-	TRBV9	16	TRBJ1-2	TGTGCCAGCAGCGCGGCTCCGGTTCAGGGGGCTAATGGCTACACCTTC	CASSAAPVQGANGYTF
-	-	TRBV19	14	TRBJ1-1	TGTGCCAGTATCGACGGACGGCGGGGCACTGAAGCTTTCTTT	CASIDGRRGTEAFF
-	-	TRBV10-2	12	TRBJ2-1	TGCGCCAGCAGCGATACTTACAATGAGCAGTTCTTC	CASSDTYNEQFF
TRBD2	-	TRBV7-9	15	TRBJ2-1	TGTGCCAGCAGCGCTACTAGCGGGAGAGGAAATGAGCAGTTCTTC	CASSATSGRGNEQFF
TRBD2	-	TRBV6-2/TRBV6-3	17	TRBJ2-3	TGTGCCAGCAGTCCCCACCTCGGGGGGGCCGGGACAGATACGCAGTATTTT	CASSPHLGGAGTDTQYF
TRBD1	-	TRBV10-1	14	TRBJ1-1	TGCGCCAGCAGTGCAGGGGGCCTGAACACTGAAGCTTTCTTT	CASSAGGLNTEAFF
-	-	TRBV11-3	14	TRBJ1-2	TGTGCCAGCAGCCGGAAGGGGGACGATTCAGGCTACACCTTC	CASSRKGDDSGYTF
-	once	TRBV28	15	TRBJ2-7	TGTGCCAGCAGGAATTTCTCCCCGGGCTCCTACGAGCAGTACTTC	CASRNFSPGSYEQYF
TRBD2	-	TRBV6-1	16	TRBJ2-1	TGTGCCAGCAGTGAAGAGAGTAGCGGGAGCTACAATGAGCAGTTCTTC	CASSEESSGSYNEQFF